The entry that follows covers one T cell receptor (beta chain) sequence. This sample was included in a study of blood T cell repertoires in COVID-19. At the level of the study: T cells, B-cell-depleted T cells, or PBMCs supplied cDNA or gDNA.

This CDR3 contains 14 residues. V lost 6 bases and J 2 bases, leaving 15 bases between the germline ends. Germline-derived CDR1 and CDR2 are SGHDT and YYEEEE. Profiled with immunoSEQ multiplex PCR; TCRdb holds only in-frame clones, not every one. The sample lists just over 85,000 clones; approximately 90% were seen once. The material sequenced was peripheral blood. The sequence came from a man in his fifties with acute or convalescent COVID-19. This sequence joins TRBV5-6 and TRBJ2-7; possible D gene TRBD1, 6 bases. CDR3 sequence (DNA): TGTGCCAGCAATAACAGGGAACTTGCCTACGAGCAGTACTTC. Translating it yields CASNNRELAYEQYF.